This entry features one T cell receptor (beta chain) sequence. The sample is drawn from a study of blood T cell repertoires in COVID-19. Overall study context: Acute and convalescent COVID-19 specimens originated in the United States, Italy and Spain.

Here immunoSEQ multiplex PCR was the method, and the copy in TCRdb shows in-frame clones only, minus some. The sample lists some 80,000 clones, about 82% occurring once. CDR3 size: 16 residues. V lost 0 bases, J lost 4 bases, and 6 bases stayed unmatched. Germline values: CDR1 LGHNA, CDR2 YSLEER. V gene TRBV4-3 combines with J gene TRBJ2-1, with TRBD2 matching over 7 bases. The sample comprised peripheral blood. The origin of this receptor is a man aged 50 or older with COVID-19, enrolled during active disease. The CDR3 DNA sequence: TGCGCCAGCAGCCAAGAGCCAGCGGGAAATTACAATGAGCAGTTCTTC. Its protein product is CASSQEPAGNYNEQFF.